This T cell receptor beta chain was profiled in a study of early T cells in non-severe SARS-CoV-2 infection. Study details: Bulk RNA taken from unsorted whole blood was sequenced, leaving chains unpaired.

The CDR3 covers 15 residues. CDR1 is SEHNR and CDR2 is FQNEAQ in the germline V gene (reference sequence). Trimming removed 5 bases from V and 0 bases from J, with 13 bases in between. Each cDNA molecule carried a unique molecular identifier. TCRdb reprocessed the 5' RACE reads with MiXCR, giving one entry per CDR3 protein. Seen here are tens of thousands of distinct CDR3 sequences, over 12% observed once, and the top ten hold approximately 3.3%. The receptor's source is an adult who was a healthcare worker with PCR-confirmed SARS-CoV-2 infection or an uninfected control (not recorded which). The source material was whole blood. The rearrangement uses TRBV7-9 and TRBJ1-2; weak D call: TRBD1 (6 bases). The CDR3 loop reads CASSLQGTPNYGYTF. The CDR3 DNA is TGTGCCAGCAGCCTCCAGGGGACCCCTAACTATGGCTACACCTTC.